The source of this TCR beta chain is a study of OX40 agonist ivuxolimab in advanced cancers. The germline V gene has CDR1 SGHRS and CDR2 YFSETQ. The ends were cut back, 2 bases at V and 3 bases at J, with 8 bases in the middle. The length of the CDR3 is 13 residues. Baseline, cycle 4 day 1, and cycle 7 day 1 were the blood sampling points. Using immunoSEQ multiplex PCR, the repertoire was profiled, and TCRdb retains in-frame clones only, with some absent. The top ten clones hold approximately 0.64% of a sample with 60,000 to 65,000 clones, around 83% of them seen once. This sequence joins TRBV5-1 and TRBJ1-1, with D possibly matching TRBD1 (6 bases). The sequence derives from an adult with an advanced solid tumor such as melanoma, head and neck, liver or kidney cancer. Sequences were derived from CD4+ or CD8+ T cells sorted from blood, sampled in a trial of the OX40 agonist ivuxolimab. The CDR3 loop is CASSLQGDTEAFF. The CDR3 region has the DNA TGCGCCAGCAGCTTACAGGGTGACACTGAAGCTTTCTTT.